This TCR beta chain was obtained from a study of blood T cells in healthy people across ages. PCR was performed a second time for about 7 to 12 cycles using a sample-barcoded 5' primer and a J-beta primer mix. TCRdb itself ran the 5' RACE reads through MiXCR, one entry per CDR3 protein. The sample carries hundreds of thousands of distinct CDR3 sequences, 40% to 65% recorded once. The J segment lost 0 bases and the V segment lost 3 bases, leaving 1 base of the junction unmatched. Germline CDR1 is SQVTM and CDR2 is ANQGSEA. The CDR3 totals 16 residues. The V gene is TRBV29-1, the J gene TRBJ2-2; 13 bases align to TRBD2. The specimen was blood. This sequence originates from a man of 80 years or more in good health. The CDR3 loop is CSVEGLAGTNTGELFF. As DNA, the CDR3 is TGCAGCGTTGAGGGACTAGCGGGAACGAACACCGGGGAGCTGTTTTTT.